This T cell receptor (beta chain) was retrieved from a study of shared clonotypes between healthy human individuals (dated by TCRdb to the early 2020s). For the wider study: The cohort included a few men and a couple of women between 18 and 49 years of age. Per donor, three plates each were used for CD4 naive and CD4 memory, two for CD8 naive, and one for CD8 memory. The study deeply sequenced blood TCR repertoires of about 5 healthy adults to estimate repertoire size and the extent of clonotype sharing between individuals. To increase sequencing depth and limit assay-specific biases, different laboratories used diverse techniques to prepare libraries and sequence TCR repertoires. Per donor, leukapheresis produced somewhere between about 0.85 and 9.5 billion PBMCs. Summary of the overall study and its limitations: Rarefaction of sorted-subset datasets indicated incomplete sequencing despite the large sequencing depth. Across four donors, roughly 5.1% of naive CD4, roughly 3.4% of naive CD8, 2.3% of memory CD4, and approximately 0.42% of memory CD8 clonotypes were shared. Compared with non-shared clonotypes, the clonotypes found in all four sorted-subset donors had higher generation probabilities. Larger estimated clonotype richness was generally found for naive subsets than for memory subsets. Because the study included only a small number of donors, the genetic and exposure-history diversity represented was limited. Sampling was restricted to blood, and TCR repertoires in tissues likely differ from the TCR repertoires found in blood. Based on pairwise subsampling, the degree of clonotype sharing among donors was expected to be affected by sequencing depth.

With regard to this clone: Its antigen target is currently unknown. The input lacks base qualities; no much larger clone sits a single base away.

The donors were healthy, HIV-negative adults with no recently reported acute infections or vaccinations. Every donor was a Caucasian adult residing in Nashville, Tennessee, USA. Magnetic negative selection was used to enrich CD4+ T cells, after which naive cells were positively selected on CD45RA and the negative fraction became the memory subset. After blood collection by leukapheresis, PBMCs were isolated using Ficoll-Histopaque density gradient centrifugation and then cryopreserved in the vapor phase of liquid nitrogen. Analytical flow cytometry was used to check the purity and quantity of every magnetically sorted T cell population. Each sorted fraction had its genomic DNA isolated and then quantified by UV absorbance on a Nanodrop 2000c. Using the deep immunoSEQ assay, multiplex PCR amplified TCR CDR3 regions from genomic DNA. Genomic DNA extracted from each cell subset was distributed evenly over all wells of several immunoSEQ 96-well plates, and each plate served as one replicate. For sorted subsets, each replicate PCR was loaded with 200 ng genomic DNA, equivalent to some 31,000 T cell genomes. Purified libraries were measured with a Qubit 3.0 fluorometer, size-checked on a Bioanalyzer 2100, and measured again with the KAPA Library Quantification kit. Every immunoSEQ 96-well plate was sequenced on a separate single-read 150-cycle Illumina NextSeq 550 flow cell. Processing in the source paper ran as follows. Because the immunoSEQ output held only junctional sequences and lacked quality scores, the filtering could not match the filtering applied to full-length reads. To assign V/J genes and CDR3, sequences were annotated against IMGT germline references using PyIR, a Python wrapper for IgBLAST v1.9. Any read was removed if the V/J assignment was weak (E-value above 1e-6), the CDR3 was missing, or the read contained stop codons, out-of-frame junctions, or ambiguous translated residues. V3J clonotypes were defined by identical inferred V gene, J gene, and CDR3 amino acid sequence. Percentage overlap between repertoires was calculated by dividing the number of shared unique clonotypes by the size of the smaller repertoire. Repertoire richness was assessed with RTK rarefaction, the Chao1 estimator, and Recon v2.1 estimates of unobserved clonotypes. OLGA was used to compute generation probabilities for all TCRbeta clonotypes that the gDNA method yielded from several donors. Sourced from immuneACCESS, this table was stored by TCRdb with only in-frame sequences that have V and J called. A share of the clones is absent; for the studies checked, an unresolved V gene accounts for under half, and the remainder has no known explanation. D and trimming come from the DNA, and the V and J calls and clone size come from that table. The sample table lists 2 million to 2.5 million clones, 85% to 95% of them with a count of one. Clones ranked in the top ten supply 0.39% of the sample.

Between the V and J ends, shortened by 1 base and 3 bases respectively, the junction contains 12 bases. From the cysteine up to the phenylalanine, the CDR3 has a length of 15 residues. Of the read, only the CDR3 DNA is kept; its 45 bases are in frame from base 1. CDR1 and CDR2 were assigned from the germline V gene as LGHNA and YSLEER. The clonotype comes from a man younger than 35 in good health. Some clones in this sample may be carry-over from other donors' samples. Sequences were obtained from naive CD4+ T cells from PBMCs. Sample cell subset or site, as interpreted from the label and publication: CD45RA+ positively selected. Recombination joined TRBV4-3 with TRBJ2-5, and possibly TRBD2, on 5 matching bases. The encoded CDR3 is CASSQVGDGKETQYF. The nucleotide sequence reads as follows: TGCGCCAGCAGCCAAGTGGGAGACGGGAAAGAGACCCAGTACTTC.